This is a list of T cell receptor beta chains from one sample in a study of blood T cell repertoires in COVID-19. The protocol was immunoSEQ multiplex PCR, while the TCRdb copy is restricted to in-frame clones and leaves out a portion. The profile shows 130,000 or so clones, about 85% of them singletons. Sequenced: peripheral blood. The receptor set was obtained from a human donor in a cohort sampled during active COVID-19. CDR3s include the opening cysteine and the closing phenylalanine or tryptophan. The order of the fields is J gene, clone size, V gene, D gene, CDR3 protein, CDR3 DNA. D genes are given only for firm matches. Not all rows give a size; the values are once, few, many and, for expanded clones, a class.

TRBJ1-3	.	TRBV7-2	.	CASSLEAGVLGNTIYF	TGTGCCAGCAGCTTAGAGGCGGGGGTGTTAGGAAACACCATATATTTT
TRBJ2-3	.	TRBV6-2/TRBV6-3	TRBD2	CASSYFAGVTDTQYF	TGTGCCAGCAGTTACTTCGCGGGAGTAACAGATACGCAGTATTTT
TRBJ1-1	few	TRBV30	.	CAWSSTRSGTQAFF	TGTGCCTGGAGTTCTACTCGGTCTGGGACTCAGGCTTTCTTT
TRBJ1-5	.	TRBV13	.	CASSSINQPQHF	TGTGCCAGCAGCTCAATTAATCAGCCCCAGCATTTT
TRBJ2-1	.	TRBV28	.	CAAGGRFF	TGTGCCGCCGGGGGGCGGTTCTTC
TRBJ1-2	.	TRBV4-3	.	CASSQGASRNYGYTF	TGCGCCAGCAGCCAAGGGGCCAGTCGTAACTATGGCTACACCTTC
TRBJ1-5	.	TRBV24-1	TRBD1	CATSGTGGKGRNQPQHF	TGTGCCACCAGTGGAACAGGGGGCAAGGGGCGCAATCAGCCCCAGCATTTT
TRBJ1-5	.	TRBV6-5	.	CASSRTGKGDQPQHF	TGTGCCAGCAGCCGAACGGGAAAGGGAGATCAGCCCCAGCATTTT
TRBJ2-7	once	TRBV5-4	TRBD1	CASSLAGGELGEQYF	TGTGCCAGCAGCTTGGCAGGGGGCGAACTCGGCGAGCAGTACTTC
TRBJ1-5	few	TRBV29-1	.	CSVVAGGQPQHF	TGCAGCGTTGTGGCCGGGGGTCAGCCCCAGCATTTT